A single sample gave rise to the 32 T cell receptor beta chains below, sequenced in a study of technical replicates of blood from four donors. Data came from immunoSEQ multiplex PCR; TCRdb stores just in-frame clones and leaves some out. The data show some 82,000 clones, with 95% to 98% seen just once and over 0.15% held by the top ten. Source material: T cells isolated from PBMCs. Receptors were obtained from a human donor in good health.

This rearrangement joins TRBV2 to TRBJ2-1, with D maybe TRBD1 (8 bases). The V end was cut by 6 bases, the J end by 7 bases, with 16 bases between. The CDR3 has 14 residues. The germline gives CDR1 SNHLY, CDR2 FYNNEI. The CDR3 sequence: CASRGGTGENEQFF. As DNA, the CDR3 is TGTGCCAGCAGGGGGGGGACAGGCGAAAATGAGCAGTTCTTC.

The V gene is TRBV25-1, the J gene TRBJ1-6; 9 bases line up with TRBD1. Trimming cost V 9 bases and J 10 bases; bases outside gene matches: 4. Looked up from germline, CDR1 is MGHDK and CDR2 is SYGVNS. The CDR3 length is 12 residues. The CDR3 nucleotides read TGTGCCAGTGGGACAGGGCCCTCACCCCTCCACTTT. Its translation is CASGTGPSPLHF. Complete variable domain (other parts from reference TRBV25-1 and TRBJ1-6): EADIYQTPRYLVIGTGKKITLECSQTMGHDKMYWYQQDPGMELHLIHYSYGVNSTEKGDLSSESTVSRIRTEHFPLTLESARPSHTSQYLCASGTGPSPLHFGNGTRLTVT.

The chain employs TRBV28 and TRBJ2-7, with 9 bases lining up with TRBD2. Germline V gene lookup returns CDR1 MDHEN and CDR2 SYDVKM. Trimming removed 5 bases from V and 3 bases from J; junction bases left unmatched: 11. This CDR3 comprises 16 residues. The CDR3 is CASSLRTGLAFYEQYF. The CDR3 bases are TGTGCCAGCAGTCTTAGGACGGGACTAGCCTTCTACGAGCAGTACTTC.

The CDR3, as DNA: TGTGCCAGCAGCTCCACCGGGACAGGGAATCAGCCCCAGCATTTT. This gives the protein CASSSTGTGNQPQHF. The rearrangement links TRBV28 to TRBJ1-5; 9 positions agree with TRBD1. Germline V lookup: CDR1 MDHEN, CDR2 SYDVKM. The V gene end was trimmed by 6 bases and the J gene end by 4 bases; junction bases not matched to a gene: 7. The CDR3 spans 15 residues.

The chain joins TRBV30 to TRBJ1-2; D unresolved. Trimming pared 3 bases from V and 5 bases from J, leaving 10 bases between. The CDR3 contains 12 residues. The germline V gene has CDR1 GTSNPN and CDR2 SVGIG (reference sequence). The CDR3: CAWSGERYGYTF. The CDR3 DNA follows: TGTGCCTGGAGCGGGGAAAGGTATGGCTACACCTTC.

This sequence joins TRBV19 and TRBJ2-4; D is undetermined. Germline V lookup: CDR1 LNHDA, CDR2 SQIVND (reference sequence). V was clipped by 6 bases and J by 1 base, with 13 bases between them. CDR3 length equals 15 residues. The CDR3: CASRSGSAAKNIQYF. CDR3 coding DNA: TGTGCCAGTAGATCCGGCAGCGCGGCCAAAAACATTCAGTACTTC.

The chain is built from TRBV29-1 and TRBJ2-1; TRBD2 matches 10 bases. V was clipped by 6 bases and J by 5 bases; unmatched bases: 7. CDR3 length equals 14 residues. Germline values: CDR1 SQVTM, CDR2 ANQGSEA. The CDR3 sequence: CSVPLAGSHNEQFF. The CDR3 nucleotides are TGCAGCGTACCACTAGCGGGGTCCCACAATGAGCAGTTCTTC.

The CDR3 DNA reads as TGCAGCGTTGAAAGCGGACCGAGCCCCGGGGAGCTGTTTTTT. Protein sequence: CSVESGPSPGELFF. This sequence joins TRBV29-1 and TRBJ2-2; a weak D match, TRBD2 (5 bases). V was pared by 2 bases and J by 6 bases, with 13 bases between. This CDR3 region has 14 residues. Germline values: CDR1 SQVTM, CDR2 ANQGSEA.

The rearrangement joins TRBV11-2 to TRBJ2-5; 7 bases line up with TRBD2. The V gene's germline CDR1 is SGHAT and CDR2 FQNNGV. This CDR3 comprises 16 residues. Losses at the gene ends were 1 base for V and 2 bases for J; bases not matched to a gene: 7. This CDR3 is CASSLASLAAQETQYF. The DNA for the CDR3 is TGTGCCAGCAGCTTAGCATCGCTAGCGGCTCAAGAGACCCAGTACTTC.

CDR3 coding DNA: TGTGCCAGCAGTTCGTGGGTCGGACTAGCGGGCCCCAATGAGCAGTTCTTC. Translating gives CASSSWVGLAGPNEQFF. The chain has TRBV27 and TRBJ2-1, with TRBD2 matching 11 bases. The ends lost 4 bases at V and 6 bases at J; junction bases unmatched: 11. Germline V gene lookup returns CDR1 MNHEY and CDR2 SMNVEV (reference sequence). The CDR3 runs 17 residues.

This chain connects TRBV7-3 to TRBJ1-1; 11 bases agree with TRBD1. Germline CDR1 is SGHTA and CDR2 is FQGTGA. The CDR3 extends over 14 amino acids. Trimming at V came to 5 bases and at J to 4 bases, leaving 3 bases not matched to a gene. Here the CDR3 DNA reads TGTGCCAGCAGCCAGGACAGGGGGCGCACTGAAGCTTTCTTT. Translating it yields CASSQDRGRTEAFF.

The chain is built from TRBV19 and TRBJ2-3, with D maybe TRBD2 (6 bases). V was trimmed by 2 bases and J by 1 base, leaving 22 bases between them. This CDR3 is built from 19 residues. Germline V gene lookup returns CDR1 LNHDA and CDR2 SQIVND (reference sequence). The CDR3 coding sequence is TGTGCCAGTAGTATACTACCTCCGGGGACTGGGACTGGCACAGATACGCAGTATTTT. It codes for CASSILPPGTGTGTDTQYF.

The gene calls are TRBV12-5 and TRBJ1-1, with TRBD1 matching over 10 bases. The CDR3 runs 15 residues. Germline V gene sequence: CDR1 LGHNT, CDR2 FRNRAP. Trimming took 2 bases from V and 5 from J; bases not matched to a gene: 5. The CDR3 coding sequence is TGTGCTAGTGGTTTGACCCGGACAGGGGGGACTGAAGCTTTCTTT. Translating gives CASGLTRTGGTEAFF.

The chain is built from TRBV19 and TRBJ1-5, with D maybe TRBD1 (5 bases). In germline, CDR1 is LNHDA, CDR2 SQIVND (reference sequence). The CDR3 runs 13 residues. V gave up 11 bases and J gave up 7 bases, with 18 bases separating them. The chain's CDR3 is CAGGLSGGQPQHF. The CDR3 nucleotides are TGTGCCGGCGGACTCTCGGGGGGACAGCCCCAGCATTTT.

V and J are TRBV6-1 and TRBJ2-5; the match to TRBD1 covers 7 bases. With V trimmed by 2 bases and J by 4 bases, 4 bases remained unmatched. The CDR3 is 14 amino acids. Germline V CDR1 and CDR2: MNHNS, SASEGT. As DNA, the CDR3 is TGTGCCAGCAGTGAACTACGACAGGGAGAGACCCAGTACTTC. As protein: CASSELRQGETQYF.

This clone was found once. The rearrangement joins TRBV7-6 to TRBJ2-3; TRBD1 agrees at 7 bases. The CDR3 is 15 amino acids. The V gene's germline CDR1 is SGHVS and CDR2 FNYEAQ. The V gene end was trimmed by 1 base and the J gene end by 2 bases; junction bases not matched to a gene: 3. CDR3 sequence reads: CASSLERGHTDTQYF. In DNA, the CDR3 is TGTGCCAGCAGCTTAGAAAGGGGGCACACAGATACGCAGTATTTT. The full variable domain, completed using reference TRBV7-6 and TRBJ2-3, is GAGVSQSPRYKVTKRGQDVALRCDPISGHVSLYWYRQALGQGPEFLTYFNYEAQQDKSGLPNDRFSAERPEGSISTLTIQRTEQRDSAMYRCASSLERGHTDTQYFGPGTRLTVL.

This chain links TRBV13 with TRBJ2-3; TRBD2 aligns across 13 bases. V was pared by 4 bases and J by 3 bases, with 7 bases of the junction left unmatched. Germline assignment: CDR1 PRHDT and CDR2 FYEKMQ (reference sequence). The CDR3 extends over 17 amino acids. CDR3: CASSYGLAGASTDTQYF. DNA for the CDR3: TGTGCCAGCAGCTACGGACTAGCGGGAGCTAGTACAGATACGCAGTATTTT.

The CDR3 nucleotides read TGTGCCAGCAGCTTCCTTGACAGGTTCTCGAAGTACAACACTGAAGCTTTCTTT. It is translated as CASSFLDRFSKYNTEAFF. The genes are TRBV11-3 and TRBJ1-1, with D tentatively TRBD1 (6 bases). The CDR3 runs to 18 residues. CDR1 is SGHNT, CDR2 YENEEA, per germline. V gave up 3 bases and J gave up 2 bases, with 22 bases separating them.

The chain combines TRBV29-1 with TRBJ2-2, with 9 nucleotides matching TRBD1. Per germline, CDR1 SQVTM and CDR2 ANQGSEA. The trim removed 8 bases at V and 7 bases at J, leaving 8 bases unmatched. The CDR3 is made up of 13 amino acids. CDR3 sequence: CSLSQGAGGELFF. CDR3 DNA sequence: TGCAGCTTGTCACAGGGGGCGGGCGGGGAGCTGTTTTTT.

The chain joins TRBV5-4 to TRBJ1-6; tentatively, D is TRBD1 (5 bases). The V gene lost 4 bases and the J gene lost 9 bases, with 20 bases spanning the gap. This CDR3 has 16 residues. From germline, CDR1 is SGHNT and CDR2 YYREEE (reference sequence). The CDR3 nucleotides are TGTGCCAGCAGCGACCCCAGGGTGGGGGAGGGTTCACCCCTCCACTTT. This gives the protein CASSDPRVGEGSPLHF.

CDR3 DNA sequence: TGTGCCAGTTGTCACAGGGGGCTAACAGGGGAAAAACTGTTTTTT. Translation gives CASCHRGLTGEKLFF. The gene calls are TRBV6-1 and TRBJ1-4; 9 bases are shared with TRBD1. V was clipped by 9 bases and J by 8 bases; unmatched bases: 13. Germline V gives CDR1 MNHNS, CDR2 SASEGT. CDR3 length: 15 amino acids.

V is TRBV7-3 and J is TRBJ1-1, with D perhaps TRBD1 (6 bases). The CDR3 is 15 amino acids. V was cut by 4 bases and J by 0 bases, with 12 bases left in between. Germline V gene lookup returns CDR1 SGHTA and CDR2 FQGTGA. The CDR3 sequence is CASSYWTAMNTEAFF. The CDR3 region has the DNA TGTGCCAGCAGCTATTGGACAGCCATGAACACTGAAGCTTTCTTT.

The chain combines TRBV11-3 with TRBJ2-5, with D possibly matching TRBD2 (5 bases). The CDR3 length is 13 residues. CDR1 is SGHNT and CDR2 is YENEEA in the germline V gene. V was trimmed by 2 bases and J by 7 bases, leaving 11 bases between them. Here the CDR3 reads CASSLSEEGTQYF. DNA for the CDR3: TGTGCCAGCAGCTTATCGGAGGAAGGGACCCAGTACTTC.

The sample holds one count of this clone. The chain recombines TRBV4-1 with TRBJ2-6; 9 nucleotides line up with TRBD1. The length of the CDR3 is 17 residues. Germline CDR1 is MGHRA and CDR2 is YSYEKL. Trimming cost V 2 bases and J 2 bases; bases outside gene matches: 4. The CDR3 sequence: CASSQMGQGAGANVLTF. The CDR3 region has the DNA TGCGCCAGCAGCCAAATGGGACAGGGAGCTGGGGCCAACGTCCTGACTTTC.

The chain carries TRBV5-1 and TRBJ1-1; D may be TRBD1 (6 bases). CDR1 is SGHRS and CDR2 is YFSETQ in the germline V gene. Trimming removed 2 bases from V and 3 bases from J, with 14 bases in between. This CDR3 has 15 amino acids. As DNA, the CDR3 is TGCGCCAGCAGCTTAGGGGGGGAGGAGTACACTGAAGCTTTCTTT. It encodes CASSLGGEEYTEAFF.

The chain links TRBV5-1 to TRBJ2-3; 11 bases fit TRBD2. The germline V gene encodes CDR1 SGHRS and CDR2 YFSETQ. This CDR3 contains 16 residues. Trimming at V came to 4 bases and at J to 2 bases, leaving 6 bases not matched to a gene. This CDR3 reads CASSQGLAAYTDTQYF. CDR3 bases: TGCGCCAGCAGCCAGGGACTAGCGGCATACACAGATACGCAGTATTTT.

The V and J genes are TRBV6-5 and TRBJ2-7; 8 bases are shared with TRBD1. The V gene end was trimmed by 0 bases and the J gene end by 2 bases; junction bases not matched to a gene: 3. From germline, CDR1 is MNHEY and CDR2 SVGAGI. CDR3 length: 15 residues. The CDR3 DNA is TGTGCCAGCAGTTACTCGGCGACAGGGGCCTACGAGCAGTACTTC. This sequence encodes CASSYSATGAYEQYF.

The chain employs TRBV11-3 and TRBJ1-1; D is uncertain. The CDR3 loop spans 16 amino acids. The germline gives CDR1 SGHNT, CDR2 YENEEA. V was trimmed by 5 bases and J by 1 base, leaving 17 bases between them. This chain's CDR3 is CASSPEGRRKNTEAFF. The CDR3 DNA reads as TGTGCCAGCAGCCCTGAGGGTCGGAGAAAGAACACTGAAGCTTTCTTT.

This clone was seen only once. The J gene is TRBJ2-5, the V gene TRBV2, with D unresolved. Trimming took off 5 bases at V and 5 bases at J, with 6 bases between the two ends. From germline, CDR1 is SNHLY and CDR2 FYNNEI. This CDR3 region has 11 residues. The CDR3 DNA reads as TGTGCCAGCAGTCTTTTCGAGACCCAGTACTTC. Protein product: CASSLFETQYF.

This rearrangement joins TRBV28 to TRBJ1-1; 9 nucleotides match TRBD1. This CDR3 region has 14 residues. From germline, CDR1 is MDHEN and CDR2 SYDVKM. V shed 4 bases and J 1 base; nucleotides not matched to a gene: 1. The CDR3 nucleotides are TGTGCCAGCAGTTCGGGACAGGGGAACACTGAAGCTTTCTTT. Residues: CASSSGQGNTEAFF.

The CDR3 protein is CASSQDPSPESGEQYF. In nucleotides, the CDR3 is TGCGCCAGCAGCCAAGATCCTAGTCCAGAGTCCGGCGAGCAGTACTTC. The rearrangement uses TRBV4-1 and TRBJ2-7; the D is unclear. Trimming stripped 0 bases from V and 6 bases from J, with 18 bases between. This CDR3 spans 16 amino acids. Germline values: CDR1 MGHRA, CDR2 YSYEKL.

The CDR3 coding sequence is TGTGCCAGCAGCGCAGACGCACAGGCAGGGCAGTTCTTC. This translates into CASSADAQAGQFF. The chain is built from TRBV7-6 and TRBJ2-1; tentatively, D is TRBD1 (5 bases). This CDR3 has 13 amino acids. CDR1 is SGHVS and CDR2 is FNYEAQ in the germline V gene. V was pared by 5 bases and J by 12 bases, with 17 bases between. The whole variable domain, remainder taken from reference TRBV7-6 and TRBJ2-1, is GAGVSQSPRYKVTKRGQDVALRCDPISGHVSLYWYRQALGQGPEFLTYFNYEAQQDKSGLPNDRFSAERPEGSISTLTIQRTEQRDSAMYRCASSADAQAGQFFGPGTRLTVL.